This T cell receptor beta chain was profiled in a study of technical replicates of blood from a few donors. The V gene's germline CDR1 is SQVTM and CDR2 ANQGSEA. The CDR3 runs 13 residues. Unmatched junction bases numbered 12, after V lost 8 bases and J lost 6 bases. Generated by immunoSEQ multiplex PCR, the TCRdb table keeps only in-frame clones and is missing some. The sample lists approximately 92,000 clones, about 95% occurring once. The specimen sequenced was T cells isolated from PBMCs. The chain employs TRBV29-1 and TRBJ1-1; 7 bases map to TRBD1. This TCR came from a human donor in good health. The CDR3 protein is CSFNSDRVAEAFF. The CDR3 nucleotides are TGCAGCTTCAATTCCGACAGGGTTGCTGAAGCTTTCTTT.